Below, 30 T cell receptor beta chains from the same sample are listed, as sequenced in a study of cytomegalovirus exposure and HLA in healthy donors. The PCR contained 60 Vbeta and 13 Jbeta primers. Repertoires were generated with immunoSEQ multiplex PCR, while TCRdb's copy carries only in-frame clones and drops some. The sample shows under 130,000 clones, around 72% of them seen only once. Sequences were obtained from PBMCs. Every receptor here comes from a male donor in good health and CMV-seronegative.

The V call is TRBV10-1, the J call TRBJ2-7; D gene ambiguous. The CDR3 contains 13 residues. The V gene's germline CDR1 is WNHNN and CDR2 SYGVQD (reference sequence). V lost 0 bases, J lost 0 bases, and 3 bases lay in between. The CDR3 sequence is CASSESSSYEQYF. CDR3 bases: TGCGCCAGCAGTGAGTCCTCCTCCTACGAGCAGTACTTC.

CDR3 sequence: CASSLRGYGEDNEQFF. The CDR3 nucleotides read TGTGCCAGCAGCTTAAGAGGTTACGGGGAGGACAATGAGCAGTTCTTC. The chain uses TRBV7-9 and TRBJ2-1, with D tentatively TRBD2 (6 bases). The CDR3 loop spans 16 amino acids. Germline values: CDR1 SEHNR, CDR2 FQNEAQ (reference sequence). The V end lost 2 bases, the J end lost 5 bases, and 16 bases lay between the germline ends.

CDR3 sequence: CASSLSPTPNTEAFF. CDR3 bases: TGTGCCAGCAGCTTATCCCCCACTCCAAACACTGAAGCTTTCTTT. This chain connects TRBV7-2 to TRBJ1-1; no reliable D call. This CDR3 region has 15 residues. Germline CDR1 and CDR2: SGHTA and FQGNSA. V lost 2 bases and J 2 bases, leaving 12 bases between the germline ends.

The V call is TRBV27, the J call TRBJ2-7; the D is unclear. The CDR3 totals 16 residues. The V gene's germline CDR1 is MNHEY and CDR2 SMNVEV (reference sequence). The V and J ends lost 0 bases and 0 bases respectively, with 12 bases between them. This CDR3 reads CASSLSFKAPSYEQYF. CDR3 nucleotide sequence: TGTGCCAGCAGTTTATCGTTCAAAGCCCCCTCCTACGAGCAGTACTTC.

This sequence joins TRBV29-1 and TRBJ2-1; no firm D call. The CDR3 has 11 residues. The germline V gene has CDR1 SQVTM and CDR2 ANQGSEA. Trimming shortened V by 8 bases and J by 0 bases, and 5 bases separated the two germline ends. DNA for the CDR3: TGCAGCTCCAGCTCCTACAATGAGCAGTTCTTC. Amino acid sequence: CSSSSYNEQFF.

The chain employs TRBV9 and TRBJ2-3, with 12 bases fitting TRBD2. Germline trimming cut 4 bases from V and 0 bases from J; bases unmatched to any gene: 9. The CDR3 length is 18 residues. Germline CDR1 and CDR2: SGDLS and YYNGEE. The CDR3 sequence: CASSILAGGFGSTDTQYF. For the CDR3, the DNA is TGTGCCAGCAGCATACTAGCGGGAGGCTTTGGCAGCACAGATACGCAGTATTTT.

The chain is built from TRBV6-6 and TRBJ2-3; 8 nucleotides match TRBD1. This CDR3 is built from 15 residues. J lost 1 base, V lost 5 bases, and 5 bases had no gene match. Germline V gives CDR1 MNHNY, CDR2 SVGAGI (reference sequence). The CDR3, as DNA: TGTGCCAGCAGTCGCTTGGGACAGGGCACAGATACGCAGTATTTT. Translating gives CASSRLGQGTDTQYF.

The chain couples TRBV5-1 to TRBJ2-1, with D tentatively TRBD2 (5 bases). V lost 0 bases to trimming and J lost 13 bases, with 17 bases between them. The CDR3 runs 14 residues. Germline V gene sequence: CDR1 SGHRS, CDR2 YFSETQ. In nucleotides, the CDR3 is TGCGCCAGCAGCTTGGTCGGGGTAGCCTCCATCCAGTTCTTC. The encoded protein is CASSLVGVASIQFF.

This chain connects TRBV7-3 to TRBJ2-5; 8 bases agree with TRBD2. V gave up 5 bases and J gave up 6 bases; unmatched junction bases: 5. Germline V gene sequence: CDR1 SGHTA, CDR2 FQGTGA. The CDR3 extends over 13 amino acids. For the CDR3, the DNA is TGTGCCAGCAGCCCGGGACTAGATCAGACCCAGTACTTC. The encoded protein is CASSPGLDQTQYF.

For the CDR3, the DNA is TGTGCCAGCAGTTCCTCAGGGTATTCCTACAATGAGCAGTTCTTC. Translation gives CASSSSGYSYNEQFF. V gene TRBV25-1 combines with J gene TRBJ2-1, with D tentatively TRBD1 (5 bases). V lost 5 bases and J lost 1, with 12 bases in between. The CDR3 covers 15 residues. Per the germline V gene, CDR1 is MGHDK and CDR2 is SYGVNS.

The chain links TRBV23-1 to TRBJ2-7; D is unclear. TRBV23-1 is recorded as an ORF, its role being uncertain. This CDR3 is 13 amino acids long. Trimming took 5 bases from V and 2 from J, leaving 10 bases between them. The chain's CDR3 is CASSCASPYEQYF. The CDR3 DNA is TGCGCCAGCAGTTGTGCCAGTCCCTACGAGCAGTACTTC.

V gene TRBV15 combines with J gene TRBJ1-5; 7 positions agree with TRBD1. Per germline, CDR1 LNHNV and CDR2 YYDKDF (reference sequence). This CDR3 contains 15 residues. J lost 5 bases, V lost 5 bases, and 9 bases had no gene match. CDR3 in DNA: TGTGCCACCAGCCCCGTGGACAGGTCCTATCAGCCCCAGCATTTT. Its protein is CATSPVDRSYQPQHF.

In its sample, this clone was seen a few times. The V call is TRBV6-1, the J call TRBJ1-1, with a weak D call TRBD1 (6 bases). Trimming left V 6 bases short and J 10 bases short, with 21 bases between. Germline CDR1 reads MNHNS; CDR2 reads SASEGT. The CDR3 is 14 amino acids. The chain's CDR3 is CASRNKPWDIGAFF. The CDR3 coding sequence is TGTGCCAGCAGGAACAAACCTTGGGACATAGGAGCTTTCTTT.

This chain connects TRBV9 to TRBJ2-7; no firm D call. Germline CDR1 is SGDLS and CDR2 is YYNGEE. Trimming took 0 bases from V and 0 from J, leaving 10 bases between them. This CDR3 has 15 residues. The CDR3 DNA follows: TGTGCCAGCAGCGTAGGAGGTAAGAGCTCCTACGAGCAGTACTTC. Translating it yields CASSVGGKSSYEQYF.

The rearrangement joins TRBV30 to TRBJ2-5; 7 nucleotides line up with TRBD1. Germline values: CDR1 GTSNPN, CDR2 SVGIG (reference sequence). Trimming took 0 bases from V and 5 from J; bases not matched to a gene: 6. The CDR3 loop spans 14 amino acids. CDR3 protein: CAWSVTGERETQYF. The DNA for the CDR3 is TGTGCCTGGAGTGTAACAGGGGAAAGGGAGACCCAGTACTTC.

This rearrangement joins TRBV6-6 to TRBJ2-2; TRBD1 might be the D (6 bases). V was shortened by 9 bases and J by 2 bases, with 10 bases between the two germline ends. This CDR3 comprises 13 residues. Germline CDR1 is MNHNY and CDR2 is SVGAGI (reference sequence). The CDR3 here is CASKDSNTGELFF. The CDR3 DNA sequence: TGTGCCAGTAAGGACAGCAACACCGGGGAGCTGTTTTTT.

This chain uses TRBV4-1 with TRBJ2-1, with TRBD2 as a possible D gene (6 bases). Between the trimmed V and J ends, which lost 4 bases and 7 bases, there was a span of 23 bases. Per germline, CDR1 MGHRA and CDR2 YSYEKL. This CDR3 contains 17 residues. The CDR3 reads CASSPYFLSGEVNEQFF. The CDR3 region has the DNA TGCGCCAGCAGCCCCTACTTTCTTAGCGGAGAGGTAAATGAGCAGTTCTTC.

CDR3 nucleotide sequence: TGCGCCAGCAGCTTGGGCGGACAGGGGAACACCGGGGAGCTGTTTTTT. Its translation: CASSLGGQGNTGELFF. J is TRBJ2-2 and V is TRBV5-1; 8 nucleotides match TRBD1. This CDR3 is 16 amino acids long. Germline assignment: CDR1 SGHRS and CDR2 YFSETQ. Unmatched junction bases numbered 2, after V lost 0 bases and J lost 1 base.

The chain couples TRBV6-1 to TRBJ2-3; tentatively, D is TRBD2 (5 bases). V shed 4 bases and J shed 3 bases, with 11 bases lying between them. CDR3 size: 14 residues. Germline CDR1 reads MNHNS; CDR2 reads SASEGT. The CDR3 region has the DNA TGTGCCAGCAGTGGAACTAGTGAAACAGATACGCAGTATTTT. It codes for CASSGTSETDTQYF.

This clone has only a few counts. The chain recombines TRBV6-6 with TRBJ2-7; TRBD1 aligns across 9 bases. Germline CDR1 MNHNY, CDR2 SVGAGI (reference sequence). This CDR3 is 14 amino acids long. J was trimmed by 2 bases and V by 5 bases; bases with no gene match: 4. The CDR3, as DNA: TGTGCCAGCAGTCGACAGGGGGATACCTACGAGCAGTACTTC. It is translated as CASSRQGDTYEQYF.

This chain joins TRBV6-5 and TRBJ2-5, with TRBD2 identical over 11 bases. The germline gives CDR1 MNHEY, CDR2 SVGAGI. The CDR3 length is 15 residues. With 2 bases clipped from V and 4 bases from J, the junction kept 3 bases outside the gene matches. The CDR3 region is CASSYGSGGGETQYF. The DNA of the CDR3 is TGTGCCAGCAGTTACGGTAGCGGGGGGGGAGAGACCCAGTACTTC.

This chain links TRBV28 with TRBJ2-2; 8 nucleotides match TRBD2. V lost 6 bases to trimming and J lost 7 bases; unmatched junction nucleotides: 7. The CDR3 runs 14 residues. CDR1 and CDR2 (germline): MDHEN, SYDVKM. CDR3 amino acids: CASRPGLVIGELFF. The CDR3 DNA follows: TGTGCCAGCAGACCGGGACTAGTCATCGGGGAGCTGTTTTTT.

This chain links TRBV7-9 with TRBJ2-5; TRBD2 aligns across 9 bases. The J call is uncertain, as TRBJ2-7 better fits the DNA end. Germline V gene sequence: CDR1 SEHNR, CDR2 FQNEAQ (reference sequence). CDR3 size: 14 residues. The CDR3 DNA follows: TGTGCCAGCAGCTTAGTAGCGGGAGTCCCCGAGCAGTACTTC. This translates into CASSLVAGVPEQYF.

The V call is TRBV6-5, the J call TRBJ1-5; D not resolved. Trimming took 2 bases from V and 7 from J, leaving 15 bases between them. The germline V gene has CDR1 MNHEY and CDR2 SVGAGI. The CDR3 loop spans 15 amino acids. The CDR3 DNA is TGTGCCAGCAGTTACCAAACCCGGGAAGGACAGCCCCAGCATTTT. Translation gives CASSYQTREGQPQHF.

The CDR3 sequence is CASTVYPGQVDNEQFF. The CDR3, as DNA: TGTGCCAGCACGGTGTACCCGGGACAGGTTGACAATGAGCAGTTCTTC. This chain connects TRBV7-2 to TRBJ2-1; TRBD1 aligns across 8 bases. Germline trimming cut 7 bases from V and 5 bases from J; bases unmatched to any gene: 13. Looked up from germline, CDR1 is SGHTA and CDR2 is FQGNSA. CDR3 length: 16 residues.

The V gene is TRBV7-2, the J gene TRBJ2-1; TRBD2 aligns across 9 bases. V lost 2 bases, J lost 4 bases, and 6 bases stayed unmatched. This CDR3 is built from 16 residues. Looked up from germline, CDR1 is SGHTA and CDR2 is FQGNSA. CDR3 sequence reads: CASSLPGTSRYNEQFF. The CDR3 coding sequence is TGTGCCAGCAGCTTACCCGGGACTAGCAGATACAATGAGCAGTTCTTC. Full variable domain (rest looked up from reference TRBV7-2 and TRBJ2-1): GAGVSQSPSNKVTEKGKDVELRCDPISGHTALYWYRQSLGQGLEFLIYFQGNSAPDKSGLPSDRFSAERTGGSVSTLTIQRTQQEDSAVYLCASSLPGTSRYNEQFFGPGTRLTVL.

This clone occurred a few times. This chain links TRBV7-9 with TRBJ2-1, with TRBD2 matching 8 bases. Trimming at V came to 2 bases and at J to 4 bases, leaving 4 bases not matched to a gene. Germline-derived CDR1 and CDR2 are SEHNR and FQNEAQ (reference sequence). The CDR3 consists of 15 residues. CDR3 nucleotides: TGTGCCAGCAGCTTATTCAGCGGGAGTTACAATGAGCAGTTCTTC. This encodes CASSLFSGSYNEQFF.

The rearrangement uses TRBV4-3 and TRBJ1-2; TRBD1 matches at 7 bases. The germline gives CDR1 LGHNA, CDR2 YSLEER. The ends lost 0 bases at V and 4 bases at J; junction bases unmatched: 8. The CDR3 has 16 amino acids. CDR3 protein: CASSQDLKGAGYGYTF. The CDR3 region has the DNA TGCGCCAGCAGCCAAGATCTTAAGGGGGCGGGCTATGGCTACACCTTC.

The chain employs TRBV11-2 and TRBJ1-2; maybe TRBD1 (6 bases). Per the germline V gene, CDR1 is SGHAT and CDR2 is FQNNGV. The germline V and J ends were trimmed by 6 bases and 8 bases, with 16 bases remaining between them. The CDR3 consists of 13 residues. CDR3 protein: CASREDRLGGYTF. CDR3 DNA: TGTGCCAGCAGGGAAGACAGGCTGGGAGGCTACACCTTC.

The V call is TRBV5-1, the J call TRBJ2-3; a weak D match, TRBD2 (7 bases). The CDR3 runs to 14 residues. The V end was cut by 8 bases, the J end by 0 bases, with 13 bases between. Germline V lookup: CDR1 SGHRS, CDR2 YFSETQ. CDR3 region: CASQRGGSTDTQYF. In nucleotides, the CDR3 is TGCGCCAGTCAAAGGGGGGGCAGCACAGATACGCAGTATTTT.